The 25 T cell receptor beta chains in this list originate from one sample, sequenced in a study of immune evolution from preneoplasia to lung adenocarcinoma (dated by TCRdb to the early 2020s). Libraries were built with the immunoSEQ multiplex PCR assay. This is the immuneACCESS table as TCRdb keeps it, with only in-frame sequences that have V and J called. A part of the clones is gone; compared with another copy, unresolved V genes explain less than half, and the rest is unexplained. The table for this sample lists around 4,700 clones; 70% to 80% of them were counted only once. Of the sample, roughly 7.1% is held by the ten largest clones. Sequenced sample: FFPE adjacent normal lung tissue. The source of these receptors is a person aged 55-80 years with lung adenocarcinoma.

V usage is TRBV30 and J usage is TRBJ2-7; D is unresolved. This CDR3 is built from 13 residues. Per the germline V gene, CDR1 is GTSNPN and CDR2 is SVGIG (reference sequence). The germline V and J ends were trimmed by 0 bases and 5 bases, with 11 bases remaining between them. The CDR3 DNA is TGTGCCTGGAGTGTGGGTAGCTATCACGAGCAGTACTTC. This gives the protein CAWSVGSYHEQYF.

The chain is built from TRBV9 and TRBJ2-2; TRBD2 matches at 12 bases. This CDR3 is 20 amino acids long. V shed 2 bases and J 1 base; nucleotides not matched to a gene: 12. Germline values: CDR1 SGDLS, CDR2 YYNGEE. The chain's CDR3 is CASSVLSGLTSGRNTGELFF. The CDR3 DNA sequence: TGTGCCAGCAGCGTTTTATCCGGCCTGACTAGCGGGAGGAACACCGGGGAGCTGTTTTTT.

The genes are TRBV5-4 and TRBJ2-7; TRBD2 matches 11 bases. V lost 5 bases and J lost 3; bases outside the gene matches: 4. The CDR3 has 14 residues. The germline V gene encodes CDR1 SGHNT and CDR2 YYREEE (reference sequence). The CDR3 sequence is CASSSGRADYEQYF. In DNA, the CDR3 is TGTGCCAGCAGTAGCGGGAGGGCCGACTACGAGCAGTACTTC.

This CDR3 is CASRPSLGAFGDTQYF. Written as DNA, the CDR3 is TGTGCCAGCAGACCGTCACTAGGAGCTTTCGGGGATACGCAGTATTTT. This chain connects TRBV28 to TRBJ2-3; D may be TRBD2 (5 bases). Germline V gene lookup returns CDR1 MDHEN and CDR2 SYDVKM. The V and J ends lost 6 bases and 6 bases respectively, with 22 bases between them. The CDR3 consists of 16 residues.

This clone was seen only a few times. The rearrangement joins TRBV7-2 to TRBJ1-2; 7 nucleotides agree with TRBD1. The CDR3 loop spans 16 amino acids. V was clipped by 5 bases and J by 7 bases; unmatched bases: 16. Germline loops: CDR1 SGHTA, CDR2 FQGNSA. The CDR3 is CASSLTAGGGHIGYTF. DNA of the CDR3: TGTGCCAGCAGCCTCACCGCAGGAGGGGGCCATATTGGCTACACCTTC.

This sequence joins TRBV5-4 and TRBJ2-3, with 7 bases fitting TRBD2. V lost 0 bases and J lost 5; bases outside the gene matches: 9. Germline assignment: CDR1 SGHNT and CDR2 YYREEE (reference sequence). This CDR3 is built from 16 residues. The CDR3 coding sequence is TGTGCCAGCAGCTTGGTGGGCGGGAGCGGAGGAGATACGCAGTATTTT. This sequence encodes CASSLVGGSGGDTQYF.

This clone has a single count. This sequence joins TRBV11-2 and TRBJ2-2, with TRBD2 matching 10 bases. The CDR3 runs to 19 residues. The germline CDR1 and CDR2 sequences are SGHAT and FQNNGV. V gave up 4 bases and J gave up 4 bases; unmatched junction bases: 15. CDR3 DNA: TGTGCCAGCAGCTCCAGGAGCGTAGCGGGAGGTCCCATCACCGGGGAGCTGTTTTTT. As protein: CASSSRSVAGGPITGELFF.

This CDR3 reads CAIKRGNTYEQYF. In DNA form, the CDR3 reads TGTGCCATTAAGCGGGGAAATACCTACGAGCAGTACTTC. This chain uses TRBV10-3 with TRBJ2-7, with TRBD2 matching over 7 bases. CDR1 ENHRY and CDR2 SYGVKD come from the germline V gene. The CDR3 contains 13 residues. J was trimmed by 2 bases and V by 9 bases; bases with no gene match: 7.

The V call is TRBV28, the J call TRBJ2-7, with D possibly being TRBD1 (5 bases). Germline V gene data show CDR1 as MDHEN and CDR2 as SYDVKM. The CDR3 length is 11 residues. CDR3 nucleotide sequence: TGTACGACAGCTTTAAACTACGAGCAGTACTTC. Translating it yields CTTALNYEQYF.

As to this clone: Germline is not matched at one junction end, which may reflect a read error. The chain links TRBV28 to TRBJ1-5; D is unresolved. The germline gives CDR1 MDHEN, CDR2 SYDVKM. The CDR3 covers 14 residues. The CDR3 here is CASSFGDSNQPQHF. The CDR3 DNA sequence: TGTGCTAGCAGTTTCGGGGATAGCAATCAGCCCCAGCATTTT.

About this clone itself: At one end, the junction sequence differs from germline, possibly due to a read error. The chain carries TRBV25-1 and TRBJ1-2; D uncertain. This CDR3 has 10 residues. CDR1 and CDR2 (germline): MGHDK, SYGVNS. As DNA, the CDR3 is TGTGCCAGCAATGAAGGAGGCTACACCTTC. It encodes CASNEGGYTF.

V is TRBV14 and J is TRBJ2-5, with 9 bases fitting TRBD2. The germline V gene encodes CDR1 SGHDN and CDR2 FVKESK. The CDR3 loop spans 16 amino acids. Germline trimming cut 2 bases from V and 5 bases from J; bases unmatched to any gene: 9. The CDR3 DNA is TGTGCCAGCAGCCAACCCATGGGACTAGCCGGGGAGACCCAGTACTTC. Translating gives CASSQPMGLAGETQYF. The full variable domain, in which reference TRBV14 and TRBJ2-5 provide the parts outside the CDR3, is EAGVTQFPSHSVIEKGQTVTLRCDPISGHDNLYWYRRVMGKEIKFLLHFVKESKQDESGMPNNRFLAERTGGTYSTLKVQPAELEDSGVYFCASSQPMGLAGETQYFGPGTRLLVL.

This clone was detected only a few times. The chain is built from TRBV28 and TRBJ1-2; 9 nucleotides align to TRBD1. This CDR3 region has 17 residues. J lost 5 bases, V lost 2 bases, and 12 bases had no gene match. Germline loops: CDR1 MDHEN, CDR2 SYDVKM. In DNA, the CDR3 is TGTGCCAGCAGTTTAATCGGACAGGGGTCCTTAGGGTATGGCTACACCTTC. This gives the protein CASSLIGQGSLGYGYTF.

The rearrangement uses TRBV5-4 and TRBJ1-1; weak D call: TRBD1 (6 bases). Germline-derived CDR1 and CDR2 are SGHNT and YYREEE (reference sequence). Trimming removed 2 bases at V and 4 bases at J, with 12 bases between. The CDR3 runs to 14 residues. CDR3 loop: CASSFGGIGTEAFF. CDR3 coding DNA: TGTGCCAGCAGCTTTGGGGGCATCGGCACTGAAGCTTTCTTT.

By sample share, this clone is large. V gene TRBV7-3 combines with J gene TRBJ1-4; weak D call: TRBD1 (5 bases). V was trimmed by 0 bases and J by 4 bases, leaving 9 bases between them. Germline CDR1 and CDR2: SGHTA and FQGTGA. This CDR3 spans 15 amino acids. CDR3: CASSLTRDGNEKLFF. The CDR3 bases are TGTGCCAGCAGCTTAACGAGGGACGGTAATGAAAAACTGTTTTTT. The variable domain in full, with the rest retrieved from reference TRBV7-3 and TRBJ1-4, is GAGVSQTPSNKVTEKGKYVELRCDPISGHTALYWYRQSLGQGPEFLIYFQGTGAADDSGLPNDRFFAVRPEGSVSTLKIQRTERGDSAVYLCASSLTRDGNEKLFFGSGTQLSVL.

The table lists this clone with a count of one. V usage is TRBV7-6 and J usage is TRBJ1-6, with TRBD1 identical over 7 bases. The junction had 3 bases not matched to a gene; V was cut back by 0 bases and J by 7 bases. CDR3 length: 15 residues. Per germline, CDR1 SGHVS and CDR2 FNYEAQ. This chain's CDR3 is CASSLANRGNSPLHF. CDR3 coding DNA: TGTGCCAGCAGCTTAGCGAACAGGGGAAATTCACCCCTCCACTTT.

The chain employs TRBV15 and TRBJ2-2; 10 bases line up with TRBD2. Germline values: CDR1 LNHNV, CDR2 YYDKDF (reference sequence). After removal of 5 bases from V and 7 bases from J, the junction contained 10 bases not matched to a gene. The length of the CDR3 is 16 residues. CDR3 in DNA: TGTGCCACCAGCCAGAATAGCGGGAGGATTGGCGGGGAGCTGTTTTTT. This encodes CATSQNSGRIGGELFF.

This sequence joins TRBV6-1 and TRBJ1-5, with 9 bases aligning to TRBD1. In germline, CDR1 is MNHNS, CDR2 SASEGT. This CDR3 has 18 amino acids. The ends lost 4 bases at V and 7 bases at J; junction bases unmatched: 17. The CDR3, as DNA: TGTGCCAGCAGTGGCTTATTTGGGACAGGGCAATCCGTGCAGCCCCAGCATTTT. Translation: CASSGLFGTGQSVQPQHF.

The rearrangement uses TRBV28 and TRBJ2-2; a weak D match, TRBD1 (6 bases). Between the trimmed V and J ends, which lost 7 bases and 1 base, there was a span of 10 bases. The CDR3 is made up of 14 amino acids. The germline CDR1 and CDR2 sequences are MDHEN and SYDVKM. The CDR3 region is CASTRGQNTGELFF. The CDR3 DNA follows: TGTGCCAGCACCCGGGGACAGAACACCGGGGAGCTGTTTTTT.

This clone has a single count. The chain uses TRBV2 and TRBJ2-3; 13 bases match TRBD2. The trim removed 11 bases at V and 8 bases at J, leaving 10 bases unmatched. In germline, CDR1 is SNHLY, CDR2 FYNNEI. This CDR3 comprises 14 residues. DNA for the CDR3: TGTGCCCGCTCCGGGACTAGCGGGACGGGTACGCAGTATTTT. It is translated as CARSGTSGTGTQYF.

The chain couples TRBV2 to TRBJ1-5, with 8 bases lining up with TRBD1. Trimming cost V 6 bases and J 6 bases; bases outside gene matches: 7. The CDR3 covers 14 residues. The germline CDR1 and CDR2 sequences are SNHLY and FYNNEI. The CDR3 region is CASSQGARGQPQHF. CDR3 nucleotides: TGTGCCAGCAGCCAGGGGGCGCGCGGTCAGCCCCAGCATTTT.

This clone was recorded a few times. The V gene is TRBV6-5, the J gene TRBJ1-2, with 7 bases aligning to TRBD1. Losses at the gene ends were 5 bases for V and 0 bases for J; bases not matched to a gene: 6. CDR1 is MNHEY and CDR2 is SVGAGI in the germline V gene. The CDR3 runs 15 residues. The CDR3 loop reads CASSPQGGANYGYTF. In DNA, the CDR3 is TGTGCCAGCAGTCCCCAGGGGGGAGCTAACTATGGCTACACCTTC.

The chain recombines TRBV28 with TRBJ1-1; unclear D gene. This CDR3 comprises 14 residues. Trimming removed 7 bases from V and 1 base from J, with 13 bases in between. Looked up from germline, CDR1 is MDHEN and CDR2 is SYDVKM. CDR3 in amino acids: CASIPDGSNTEAFF. In nucleotides, the CDR3 is TGTGCCAGCATCCCGGACGGATCGAACACTGAAGCTTTCTTT.

V gene TRBV18 combines with J gene TRBJ2-6; unclear D gene. The length of the CDR3 is 14 residues. V lost 0 bases and J lost 4, with 4 bases in between. Germline V lookup: CDR1 KGHSH, CDR2 LQKENI. DNA for the CDR3: TGTGCCAGCTCACCACCGGCCGGGGCCAACGTCCTGACTTTC. This codes for CASSPPAGANVLTF.

This chain joins TRBV14 and TRBJ1-1; 11 bases line up with TRBD1. The germline V gene has CDR1 SGHDN and CDR2 FVKESK. The CDR3 covers 15 residues. Trimming removed 4 bases from V and 5 bases from J; junction bases left unmatched: 6. The CDR3 region is CASSRGQGAGTEAFF. The CDR3 nucleotides read TGTGCCAGCAGCCGCGGACAGGGGGCAGGTACTGAAGCTTTCTTT.